Presented here are 27 T cell receptor beta chains from one specimen sequenced in a study of CD8 T cells in ankylosing spondylitis. TCRdb itself ran the 5' RACE reads through MiXCR, one entry per CDR3 protein. The sample carries about 150,000 distinct CDR3 sequences, just under 7.5% recorded once. The specimen sequenced was blood, either unsorted or a sorted T cell fraction (not recorded which). The receptors were sampled from a female donor with ankylosing spondylitis or in good health (not recorded which).

Comments on this clonotype: This sequence may be a read error, since a much larger clone differs from it by one base. J is TRBJ2-1 and V is TRBV20-1; no clear D gene. The CDR3 contains 11 residues. Between the trimmed V and J ends, which lost 6 bases and 5 bases, there was a span of 8 bases. Germline V gene data show CDR1 as DFQATT and CDR2 as SNEGSKA (reference sequence). The CDR3 here is CSARRDNEQFF. The CDR3, as DNA: TGCAGTGCCAGGAGAGACAATGAGCAGTTCTTC.

There are many counts of this clonotype. The chain employs TRBV5-1 and TRBJ2-3; D might be TRBD1 or TRBD2, each matching 6 bases. This CDR3 is built from 15 residues. V lost 0 bases to trimming and J lost 5 bases, with 13 bases between them. Germline V lookup: CDR1 SGHRS, CDR2 YFSETQ. CDR3 residues: CASSLAPGAGDTQYF. CDR3 coding DNA: TGCGCCAGCAGCTTGGCCCCGGGGGCTGGAGATACGCAGTATTTT.

This clonotype came up many times. This chain joins TRBV2 and TRBJ1-1; no clear D. CDR3 size: 14 residues. Germline V CDR1 and CDR2: SNHLY, FYNNEI. V lost 1 base to trimming and J lost 6 bases, with 12 bases between them. The CDR3 reads CASSEGQILPEAFF. In nucleotides, the CDR3 is TGTGCCAGCAGTGAAGGGCAGATCCTCCCTGAAGCTTTCTTT. The whole variable domain, remainder taken from reference TRBV2 and TRBJ1-1, is EPEVTQTPSHQVTQMGQEVILRCVPISNHLYFYWYRQILGQKVEFLVSFYNNEISEKSEIFDDQFSVERPDGSNFTLKIRSTKLEDSAMYFCASSEGQILPEAFFGQGTRLTVV.

The gene calls are TRBV7-2 and TRBJ1-2; 9 nucleotides agree with TRBD1. The CDR3 loop spans 17 amino acids. The germline V gene encodes CDR1 SGHTA and CDR2 FQGNSA. The V gene end was trimmed by 6 bases and the J gene end by 4 bases; junction bases not matched to a gene: 15. This chain's CDR3 is CASSPRDRVNIGYGYTF. The CDR3 DNA is TGTGCCAGCAGTCCCCGGGACAGGGTGAATATCGGCTATGGCTACACCTTC. Based on the CDR3 plus reference TRBV7-2 and TRBJ1-2, the full variable domain is GAGVSQSPSNKVTEKGKDVELRCDPISGHTALYWYRQSLGQGLEFLIYFQGNSAPDKSGLPSDRFSAERTGGSVSTLTIQRTQQEDSAVYLCASSPRDRVNIGYGYTFGSGTRLTVV.

This clonotype appeared many times. This chain links TRBV5-1 with TRBJ1-6; D perhaps matches TRBD1 (6 bases). Trimming removed 0 bases from V and 8 bases from J, with 15 bases in between. CDR1 and CDR2 (germline): SGHRS, YFSETQ. The CDR3 is made up of 16 amino acids. CDR3 in amino acids: CASSLVGRGEHSPLHF. CDR3 sequence (DNA): TGCGCCAGCAGCTTGGTTGGCAGGGGAGAGCATTCACCCCTCCACTTT.

Only a few counts were recorded for this clonotype. The chain employs TRBV4-3 and TRBJ2-1; D might be TRBD1 (6 bases). The CDR3 has 14 residues. Trimming removed 7 bases from V and 7 bases from J, with 17 bases in between. Germline-derived CDR1 and CDR2 are LGHNA and YSLEER. CDR3 amino acids: CASTWTDRSNEQFF. The CDR3 nucleotides are TGCGCCAGCACATGGACAGACCGTTCGAATGAGCAGTTCTTC.

This clonotype was detected many times. The J gene is TRBJ2-1, the V gene TRBV7-9, with TRBD2 as a possible D gene (5 bases). The CDR3 is 14 residues long. The germline V and J ends were trimmed by 7 bases and 7 bases, with 17 bases remaining between them. CDR1 is SEHNR and CDR2 is FQNEAQ in the germline V gene (reference sequence). The CDR3 spells CASTRALARNEQFF. The CDR3 region has the DNA TGTGCCAGCACCCGAGCTCTAGCTCGGAATGAGCAGTTCTTC.

The genes are TRBV2 and TRBJ2-3; possible D gene TRBD2, 6 bases. The length of the CDR3 is 16 residues. V gave up 6 bases and J gave up 4 bases, with 20 bases separating them. From germline, CDR1 is SNHLY and CDR2 FYNNEI. In DNA, the CDR3 is TGTGCCAGCAGCGACCGGGAGTGGCGGGGCGCAGATACGCAGTATTTT. Its translation is CASSDREWRGADTQYF.

This clonotype was seen many times. The chain has TRBV5-1 and TRBJ1-1; D might be TRBD1 (6 bases). Trimming stripped 1 base from V and 2 bases from J, with 9 bases between. The germline V gene encodes CDR1 SGHRS and CDR2 YFSETQ. This CDR3 is 14 amino acids long. The CDR3 spells CASSLLGANTEAFF. CDR3 nucleotide sequence: TGCGCCAGCAGCTTGTTGGGGGCTAACACTGAAGCTTTCTTT.

The table lists this clonotype with many counts. The chain joins TRBV7-2 to TRBJ1-1, with D possibly being TRBD1 (6 bases). The CDR3 has 14 residues. Trimming left V 5 bases short and J 6 bases short, with 16 bases between. Germline V CDR1 and CDR2: SGHTA, FQGNSA. CDR3 sequence: CASSPVRGSAEAFF. CDR3 DNA sequence: TGTGCCAGCAGCCCTGTCAGGGGCAGCGCTGAAGCTTTCTTT.

This clonotype was seen ten or more times. The DNA for the CDR3 is TGTGCCAGCAAAGGTAGAGATCAGCCCCAGCATTTT. Translating it yields CASKGRDQPQHF. The chain links TRBV12-3 or TRBV12-4 to TRBJ1-5; no reliable D call. Between the trimmed V and J ends, which lost 7 bases and 5 bases, there was a span of 9 bases. CDR3 size: 12 residues.

This clonotype was found many times. The chain recombines TRBV5-1 with TRBJ1-2; D is possibly TRBD1 (5 bases). The CDR3 extends over 12 amino acids. The germline V gene has CDR1 SGHRS and CDR2 YFSETQ. V dropped 0 bases and J dropped 8 bases, with 8 bases sitting between them. The CDR3 protein is CASSLDGGGYTF. The CDR3 coding sequence is TGCGCCAGCAGCTTGGATGGGGGAGGCTACACCTTC.

This clonotype was seen many times. J is TRBJ1-5 and V is TRBV20-1; D call uncertain. Between the trimmed V and J ends, which lost 1 base and 1 base, there was a span of 11 bases. The germline V gene has CDR1 DFQATT and CDR2 SNEGSKA (reference sequence). The CDR3 spans 15 residues. CDR3: CSARVVPLSNQPQHF. CDR3 in DNA: TGCAGTGCTAGAGTGGTCCCTTTGAGCAATCAGCCCCAGCATTTT.

The V call is TRBV10-2, the J call TRBJ2-4; 10 bases align to TRBD1. Trimming removed 5 bases from V and 1 base from J; junction bases left unmatched: 14. This CDR3 is built from 19 residues. Germline loops: CDR1 WSHSY, CDR2 SAAADI. CDR3 coding DNA: TGCGCCAGCAGTCAGACAGGGGGCCGCGCATCGGACGCCAAAAACATTCAGTACTTC. It specifies CASSQTGGRASDAKNIQYF.

This clonotype was recorded a few times. The rearrangement joins TRBV6-5 to TRBJ1-5; D possibly corresponds to TRBD1 (5 bases). This CDR3 is 14 amino acids long. Germline loops: CDR1 MNHEY, CDR2 SVGAGI. V was clipped by 5 bases and J by 7 bases, with 15 bases between them. The DNA for the CDR3 is TGTGCCAGCAGTCGACCCGGTGGGGGGCAGCCCCAGCATTTT. Translation gives CASSRPGGGQPQHF.

This clonotype was found many times. V gene TRBV18 combines with J gene TRBJ1-5, with D maybe TRBD1 (6 bases). With 6 bases removed from V and 3 bases from J, the gap between germline ends came to 12 bases. The CDR3 spans 14 residues. Germline V gives CDR1 KGHSH, CDR2 LQKENI. CDR3: CASSLGGFNQPQHF. The CDR3 nucleotides are TGTGCCAGCTCCCTAGGGGGTTTCAATCAGCCCCAGCATTTT.

This clonotype appeared many times. This chain uses TRBV5-1 with TRBJ2-3, with TRBD1 matching over 7 bases. The V gene end was trimmed by 2 bases and the J gene end by 3 bases; junction bases not matched to a gene: 3. CDR3 length: 14 residues. Germline V CDR1 and CDR2: SGHRS, YFSETQ. The CDR3 DNA follows: TGCGCCAGCAGCTTTTCGACAGGGACAGATACGCAGTATTTT. Translation gives CASSFSTGTDTQYF.

In this sample, this clonotype turned up many times. The V gene is TRBV20-1, the J gene TRBJ2-2; 10 nucleotides line up with TRBD2. The junction had 2 bases not matched to a gene; V was cut back by 4 bases and J by 9 bases. Germline V CDR1 and CDR2: DFQATT, SNEGSKA (reference sequence). This CDR3 is built from 12 residues. In nucleotides, the CDR3 is TGCAGTGCTAAAGCGGGGGGGCGGGAGCTGTTTTTT. Translating gives CSAKAGGRELFF.

Ten or more counts support this clonotype. The chain combines TRBV7-2 with TRBJ2-1, with 8 positions matching TRBD2. This CDR3 region has 16 residues. V lost 3 bases and J lost 4; bases outside the gene matches: 8. From germline, CDR1 is SGHTA and CDR2 FQGNSA. In nucleotides, the CDR3 is TGTGCCAGCAGCTTTCCCCGGGGGGGCTCGTACAATGAGCAGTTCTTC. Its translation is CASSFPRGGSYNEQFF.

In its sample, this clonotype was seen many times. V is TRBV7-2 and J is TRBJ2-7; 8 bases fit TRBD1. The CDR3 is 13 residues long. Germline CDR1 is SGHTA and CDR2 is FQGNSA. Trimming cost V 5 bases and J 3 bases; bases outside gene matches: 3. The CDR3 spells CASSEGTGYEQYF. CDR3 nucleotides: TGTGCCAGCAGCGAGGGGACAGGCTACGAGCAGTACTTC.

The chain combines TRBV19 with TRBJ2-7, with TRBD2 as a possible D gene (5 bases). The ends were cut back, 7 bases at V and 1 base at J, with 11 bases in the middle. The CDR3 is 13 residues long. The germline V gene has CDR1 LNHDA and CDR2 SQIVND (reference sequence). The CDR3 DNA is TGTGCCAGTAAGTCGGAGGATTCCTACGAGCAGTACTTC. This gives the protein CASKSEDSYEQYF.

In this sample, this clonotype turned up many times. The gene calls are TRBV5-1 and TRBJ2-1, with TRBD1 matching 7 bases. After removal of 0 bases from V and 13 bases from J, the junction contained 4 bases not matched to a gene. The germline CDR1 and CDR2 sequences are SGHRS and YFSETQ. The CDR3 is 12 amino acids. CDR3 DNA: TGCGCCAGCAGCTTGGAGGGACAGACCCAGTTCTTC. Translation gives CASSLEGQTQFF. The full variable domain, with the rest looked up from reference TRBV5-1 and TRBJ2-1, is KAGVTQTPRYLIKTRGQQVTLSCSPISGHRSVSWYQQTPGQGLQFLFEYFSETQRNKGNFPGRFSGRQFSNSRSEMNVSTLELGDSALYLCASSLEGQTQFFGPGTRLTVL.

The sample holds many counts of this clonotype. This chain joins TRBV27 and TRBJ2-1; D gene unclear. Trimming shortened V by 3 bases and J by 0 bases, and 3 bases separated the two germline ends. Germline V lookup: CDR1 MNHEY, CDR2 SMNVEV (reference sequence). The CDR3 has 13 amino acids. Here the CDR3 DNA reads TGTGCCAGCAGTTTGGGCTCCTACAATGAGCAGTTCTTC. Protein sequence: CASSLGSYNEQFF.

This chain joins TRBV20-1 and TRBJ1-1; no clear D gene. Per germline, CDR1 DFQATT and CDR2 SNEGSKA (reference sequence). This CDR3 is built from 11 residues. The CDR3 sequence: CSARMNTEAFF. The CDR3 region has the DNA TGCAGCGCAAGAATGAACACTGAAGCTTTCTTT.

This clonotype was counted ten times or more. The V gene is TRBV20-1, the J gene TRBJ1-1; D is possibly TRBD1 (5 bases). V was cut by 0 bases and J by 1 base, with 15 bases left in between. Germline CDR1 is DFQATT and CDR2 is SNEGSKA (reference sequence). There are 16 residues in the CDR3. Here the CDR3 reads CSARDIQLGTNTEAFF. The CDR3 nucleotides read TGCAGTGCTAGAGATATCCAGCTGGGGACGAACACTGAAGCTTTCTTT.

This clonotype was recorded at least ten times. The chain carries TRBV6-1 and TRBJ2-7, with D possibly TRBD2 on 5 matching bases. The V and J ends lost 2 bases and 4 bases respectively, with 15 bases between them. The CDR3 contains 15 residues. Germline V gives CDR1 MNHNS, CDR2 SASEGT. The CDR3 region has the DNA TGTGCCAGCAGTGAATGGCTGGACTCCTCATACGAGCAGTACTTC. Its translation: CASSEWLDSSYEQYF.

This clonotype was detected many times. The chain recombines TRBV5-1 with TRBJ1-1; D gene unclear. The germline V and J ends were trimmed by 1 base and 2 bases, with 9 bases remaining between them. The length of the CDR3 is 14 residues. From germline, CDR1 is SGHRS and CDR2 YFSETQ. CDR3 sequence (DNA): TGCGCCAGCAGCTTGTTTGGGGAAAACACTGAAGCTTTCTTT. Translated, it gives CASSLFGENTEAFF.